A selection of T cell receptor beta chains follows, all from one sample in a study of blood T cell repertoires in COVID-19. Generated by immunoSEQ multiplex PCR, the TCRdb table keeps only in-frame clones and is missing some. The repertoire holds 140,000 or so clones, with less than 90% as singletons. Sequencing input: peripheral blood. The receptors come from a human donor with COVID-19, enrolled during active disease. The donor label of this sample is uncertain. Each CDR3 is given without its conserved first and last residue. Each record gives: CDR3 protein, J gene, CDR3 length, clone size, V gene. Only some rows state a clone size, as once, few, many or a class for expanded clones.

CDR3: ASSPRGGLYNEQF
J: TRBJ2-1
length: 13
size: -
V: TRBV7-7

CDR3: ASSPHPSGGGAYEQY
J: TRBJ2-7
length: 15
size: -
V: TRBV13

CDR3: ASSLPTGDNEQF
J: TRBJ2-1
length: 12
size: -
V: TRBV5-1

CDR3: ASSEGSSLRHGYT
J: TRBJ1-2
length: 13
size: -
V: TRBV6-1

CDR3: ASTTTGLAL
J: TRBJ2-7
length: 9
size: once
V: TRBV11-2

CDR3: ASSLMRYYGYT
J: TRBJ1-2
length: 11
size: -
V: TRBV7-9

CDR3: ASSSQGTTNEKLF
J: TRBJ1-4
length: 13
size: -
V: TRBV5-4

CDR3: ASSIQGAREKLF
J: TRBJ1-4
length: 12
size: few
V: TRBV19

CDR3: ASSPRDTEAF
J: TRBJ1-1
length: 10
size: -
V: TRBV12-3/TRBV12-4

CDR3: ASSLDRGYEQY
J: TRBJ2-7
length: 11
size: -
V: TRBV5-1

CDR3: ASSFSGQGNTGELF
J: TRBJ2-2
length: 14
size: -
V: TRBV5-1

CDR3: ASILGVASEAF
J: TRBJ1-1
length: 11
size: -
V: TRBV12-3/TRBV12-4

CDR3: ASSQGLYEQY
J: TRBJ2-7
length: 10
size: few
V: TRBV3-1/TRBV3-2

CDR3: ASSPDRGPYEQY
J: TRBJ2-7
length: 12
size: -
V: TRBV6-5

CDR3: ASGSGQGNNEQF
J: TRBJ2-1
length: 12
size: -
V: TRBV12-5

CDR3: ASSPLPGPELYGYT
J: TRBJ1-2
length: 14
size: -
V: TRBV18

CDR3: ASSLGQESYEQY
J: TRBJ2-7
length: 12
size: -
V: TRBV7-9

CDR3: ASSEAAQPSYEQY
J: TRBJ2-7
length: 13
size: -
V: TRBV19

CDR3: ASRTGAVGYGYT
J: TRBJ1-2
length: 12
size: -
V: TRBV28

CDR3: AFTTGPGELF
J: TRBJ2-2
length: 10
size: once
V: TRBV30

CDR3: ASSLIGGEGYT
J: TRBJ1-2
length: 11
size: -
V: TRBV7-3

CDR3: ASSYNGGFSGNTIY
J: TRBJ1-3
length: 14
size: -
V: TRBV6-5

CDR3: ASSLKTGSWNEQF
J: TRBJ2-1
length: 13
size: -
V: TRBV7-2

CDR3: ASSLEGLQGDYGYT
J: TRBJ1-2
length: 14
size: -
V: TRBV7-8

CDR3: ASSQHGQGLSSGELF
J: TRBJ2-2
length: 15
size: -
V: TRBV3-1/TRBV3-2

CDR3: ASSGVGRGRTDTQY
J: TRBJ2-3
length: 14
size: -
V: TRBV25-1

CDR3: ASSSAGTSYETQY
J: TRBJ2-5
length: 13
size: -
V: TRBV5-1

CDR3: ASSLLGAAGNTIY
J: TRBJ1-3
length: 13
size: -
V: TRBV7-3

CDR3: ASSQGSGTDSYLNTEAF
J: TRBJ1-1
length: 17
size: once
V: TRBV4-1

CDR3: ASSLQGQSTEAF
J: TRBJ1-1
length: 12
size: few
V: TRBV13

CDR3: ASRRELGSPLH
J: TRBJ1-6
length: 11
size: -
V: TRBV7-9

CDR3: ASSYEGLYGYT
J: TRBJ1-2
length: 11
size: -
V: TRBV6-2/TRBV6-3

CDR3: ASSSPLEGYT
J: TRBJ1-2
length: 10
size: -
V: TRBV7-3

CDR3: ASSPRRQGGTGELF
J: TRBJ2-2
length: 14
size: -
V: TRBV7-2

CDR3: ASSLRPTGPGNTIY
J: TRBJ1-3
length: 14
size: -
V: TRBV7-6

CDR3: ASSGQGDSYEQY
J: TRBJ2-7
length: 12
size: few
V: TRBV25-1

CDR3: SASLGQGSYEQY
J: TRBJ2-7
length: 12
size: -
V: TRBV20-1

CDR3: SNSGGLTDTQY
J: TRBJ2-3
length: 11
size: -
V: TRBV29-1

CDR3: ASSENRGTGGPQETQY
J: TRBJ2-5
length: 16
size: once
V: TRBV25-1

CDR3: ASSPRTGGAETQY
J: TRBJ2-5
length: 13
size: -
V: TRBV27

CDR3: ASSAGQGDTGELF
J: TRBJ2-2
length: 13
size: -
V: TRBV18

CDR3: ASRSSGRARTDTQY
J: TRBJ2-3
length: 14
size: once
V: TRBV6-6

CDR3: SVVPGVNQETQY
J: TRBJ2-5
length: 12
size: -
V: TRBV29-1

CDR3: ASSPPGQANTGELF
J: TRBJ2-2
length: 14
size: -
V: TRBV5-1

CDR3: ASIVEVRQIGYEQY
J: TRBJ2-7
length: 14
size: few
V: TRBV10-1

CDR3: ASSSLGGSYEQY
J: TRBJ2-7
length: 12
size: -
V: TRBV5-4

CDR3: AWSQGGNEKLF
J: TRBJ1-4
length: 11
size: -
V: TRBV30

CDR3: ASSWGGRSDTQY
J: TRBJ2-3
length: 12
size: -
V: TRBV19

CDR3: ASSLGEGRVNTEAF
J: TRBJ1-1
length: 14
size: -
V: TRBV7-9

CDR3: ASSQGPSQGWYEQY
J: TRBJ2-7
length: 14
size: -
V: TRBV3-1/TRBV3-2

CDR3: ASSLREWGQMNTEAF
J: TRBJ1-1
length: 15
size: -
V: TRBV4-1

CDR3: ASSVGSSGQETQY
J: TRBJ2-5
length: 13
size: -
V: TRBV9

CDR3: ASKRQGSPGNTIY
J: TRBJ1-3
length: 13
size: -
V: TRBV27

CDR3: ASSIGRVRYSNQPQH
J: TRBJ1-5
length: 15
size: -
V: TRBV19

CDR3: ASSERRGHNEQF
J: TRBJ2-1
length: 12
size: -
V: TRBV7-8

CDR3: ASSANDYRGQSEQF
J: TRBJ2-1
length: 14
size: -
V: TRBV9

CDR3: ASSMDSSVRRY
J: TRBJ2-3
length: 11
size: once
V: TRBV5-5